A selection of T cell receptor beta chains follows, all from one sample in a study of graft-versus-host responses after intestinal transplantation. Antigens for these TCRs are unknown. Assay used: immunoSEQ multiplex PCR; TCRdb lists only in-frame clones, some missing. The data hold about 88,000 clones, with around 93% observed a single time. The material was unstimulated CD4+ T cells sorted from spleen or lymph node cells, obtained before transplant. The receptors stem from a human donor who was the organ donor for an intestinal transplant. CDR3s include the opening cysteine and the closing phenylalanine or tryptophan. A D gene is named only where the DNA matches it firmly. Clone size appears in some rows only: once, few, many, or a class for an expanded clone.

TRBD1	TRBV30	TRBJ1-4	NA	TGTGCCTGGAACAGGGGTTTACGCGAAAAACTGTTTTTT	CAWNRGLREKLFF
NA	TRBV19	TRBJ1-5	NA	TGTGCCAGTAGTATCAAGAGGGGGACGAGCAATCAGCCCCAGCATTTT	CASSIKRGTSNQPQHF
TRBD2	TRBV7-6	TRBJ2-3	NA	TGTGCCAGCAGCCTTTATAGCGGGGGCCGCACAGATACGCAGTATTTT	CASSLYSGGRTDTQYF
TRBD1	TRBV6-1	TRBJ2-7	NA	TGTGCCAGCAGTGCCAACGGACAGGGGTGGTACGAGCAGTACTTC	CASSANGQGWYEQYF
NA	TRBV28	TRBJ2-7	once	TGTGCCAGCAGTTCCGGACAGTCATACGAGCAGTACTTC	CASSSGQSYEQYF
NA	TRBV2	TRBJ2-3	NA	TGTGCCAGCAGTAGTACTAGTAGCATTGGCCAGCAGTATTTT	CASSSTSSIGQQYF
TRBD1	TRBV4-1	TRBJ2-7	NA	TGCGCCAGCAGCCAAGAATGGGACAGGGCATTCGAGCAGTACTTC	CASSQEWDRAFEQYF
TRBD1	TRBV29-1	TRBJ1-1	NA	TGCAGCGGTGACAGGGGGCGTTCGACTTTCTTT	CSGDRGRSTFF
TRBD1	TRBV11-2	TRBJ2-3	NA	TGTGCCAGCAGCGCCACAGGGGCGAGCACAGATACGCAGTATTTT	CASSATGASTDTQYF
TRBD1	TRBV28	TRBJ1-2	NA	TGTGCCAGCAGCCGGTTAAGGGACAGGGTTACCTATGGCTACACCTTC	CASSRLRDRVTYGYTF
TRBD1	TRBV7-9	TRBJ2-7	NA	TGTGCCAGCAGCTTAGGGGGACAGGGGGCTTACGAGCAGTACTTC	CASSLGGQGAYEQYF
TRBD1	TRBV4-1	TRBJ2-2	NA	TGCGCCAGCAGGCCCACAGGGGCCGGGGAGCTGTTTTTT	CASRPTGAGELFF
NA	TRBV6-5	TRBJ2-5	NA	TGTGCCAGCAGAATGACTAGGGAAGAGACCCAGTACTTC	CASRMTREETQYF
NA	TRBV7-9	TRBJ2-2	NA	TGTGCCAGCAGCTTAAGATGGGGGCACACCGGGGAGCTGTTTTTT	CASSLRWGHTGELFF
TRBD2	TRBV27	TRBJ2-1	NA	TGTGCCAGCAGTTTAGAGCTCTGGACTAGCAATGAGCAGTTCTTC	CASSLELWTSNEQFF
TRBD1	TRBV28	TRBJ2-7	NA	TGTGCCAGCAGTTCCGCCGGGACAGGCTGGTACGAGCAGTACTTC	CASSSAGTGWYEQYF
NA	TRBV4-2	TRBJ2-3	few	TGTGCCAGCAGCCAAGATCCGCGGAGCACAGATACGCAGTATTTT	CASSQDPRSTDTQYF
NA	TRBV2	TRBJ1-3	NA	TGTGCCAGCAGTGAACAGGGTTTTGGAAACACCATATATTTT	CASSEQGFGNTIYF
TRBD1	TRBV15	TRBJ1-2	NA	TGTGCCACCAGCAGAGATGACAGGGGGGACTATGGCTACACCTTC	CATSRDDRGDYGYTF
TRBD2	TRBV19	TRBJ2-3	NA	TGTGCCAGTAGTATAGGGGGCGGGAGTGGCACAGATACGCAGTATTTT	CASSIGGGSGTDTQYF
TRBD1	TRBV6-1	TRBJ1-1	NA	TGTGCCAGCAGTGAACCCTCACAGGGGGGCACTGAAGCTTTCTTT	CASSEPSQGGTEAFF
NA	TRBV19	TRBJ2-5	NA	TGTGCCAGTAGTATGGGGGGGCAGGCACACAAGAGACCCCAGTACTTC	CASSMGGQAHKRPQYF
TRBD1	TRBV7-6	TRBJ2-7	NA	TGTGCCAGCAGCTCCCGAGGGACAGGGATTGTCGAGCAGTACTTC	CASSSRGTGIVEQYF
NA	TRBV6-6	TRBJ2-7	NA	TGTGCCAGCAGTTTTTCACTAGTCGCATCCTACGAGCAGTACTTC	CASSFSLVASYEQYF
NA	TRBV7-8	TRBJ2-1	NA	TGTGCCAGCACCGCGGCAAGCTCCTACAATGAGCAGTTCTTC	CASTAASSYNEQFF
TRBD2	TRBV7-8	TRBJ2-5	NA	TGTGCCAGCAGCTTAGGGCGACTAGCGGGAGGACGGGAGACCCAGTACTTC	CASSLGRLAGGRETQYF
TRBD1	TRBV10-1	TRBJ1-2	NA	TGCGCCAGCAGTGAAAGACAGGGGGCTGGCTACACCTTC	CASSERQGAGYTF
TRBD1	TRBV25-1	TRBJ2-1	NA	TGTGCCAGCAACCCGGACAGGTACAATGAGCAGTTCTTC	CASNPDRYNEQFF
NA	TRBV27	TRBJ1-6	NA	TGTGCCAGCAGTTCCCAGGGCACGGAATCACCCCTCCACTTT	CASSSQGTESPLHF
TRBD2	TRBV10-3	TRBJ2-7	NA	TGTGCCATCAGTCACAATTCCGGGACTAGCTCCTACGAGCAGTACTTC	CAISHNSGTSSYEQYF
TRBD1	TRBV7-9	TRBJ2-2	once	TGTGCCAGCAGCTTCACAGGGGGAGAAACCGGGGAGCTGTTTTTT	CASSFTGGETGELFF
TRBD1	TRBV7-9	TRBJ1-6	NA	TGTGCCAGCAGCTCCTCGGGACAGGGCGGGTATAATTCACCCCTCCACTTT	CASSSSGQGGYNSPLHF
TRBD2	TRBV4-2	TRBJ2-7	NA	TGTGCCAGCAGCCAAGATAGTTTCGGGACTATTTCCTACGAGCAGTACTTC	CASSQDSFGTISYEQYF
NA	TRBV28	TRBJ2-7	NA	TGTGCCAGCGGTTCATACGAGCAGTACTTC	CASGSYEQYF
NA	TRBV5-1	TRBJ2-5	NA	TGCGCCAGCAGCTTTTTGGGGGGGGCGCGAGAGACCCAGTACTTC	CASSFLGGARETQYF
TRBD1	TRBV6-5	TRBJ1-5	NA	TGTGCCAGCAAGGTAGACAGGGAAAATCAGCCCCAGCATTTT	CASKVDRENQPQHF
TRBD2	TRBV11-3	TRBJ2-1	NA	TGTGCCAGCAGCTTAGGCACTAGCGGGAGAGGCAATGAGCAGTTCTTC	CASSLGTSGRGNEQFF
NA	TRBV6-1	TRBJ2-1	NA	TGTGCCAGCAGTGAAAGTAGTTTTTTCTACAATGAGCAGTTCTTC	CASSESSFFYNEQFF
TRBD2	TRBV2	TRBJ2-2	NA	TGTGCCAGCAGAATGGACAGAGGGACTAGCGGGACGAACACCGGGGAGCTGTTTTTT	CASRMDRGTSGTNTGELFF
TRBD1	TRBV27	TRBJ1-5	NA	TGTGCCAGCAGTTTACTGACAGGGGGCAATCAGCCCCAGCATTTT	CASSLLTGGNQPQHF
TRBD2	TRBV25-1	TRBJ2-1	NA	TGTGCCAGCAGTGAACTAGCGGGGGGGCCGCAAACGCGGAATGAGCAGTTCTTC	CASSELAGGPQTRNEQFF
NA	TRBV30	TRBJ1-1	NA	TGTGCCTGGAAATCAGGCCCGGCCTCTCGGGCTTTCTTT	CAWKSGPASRAFF
NA	TRBV5-6	TRBJ2-3	NA	TGTGCCAGCAGCTTGACGTCAGGGCTAACAGATACGCAGTATTTT	CASSLTSGLTDTQYF
TRBD1	TRBV7-9	TRBJ1-5	NA	TGTGCCAGCAGCTGGGGGACAGGTAGCAATCAGCCCCAGCATTTT	CASSWGTGSNQPQHF
TRBD2	TRBV29-1	TRBJ2-1	NA	TGCAGCGTGAGCCCCCCTAGCGGGAATGGGCAGTTCTTC	CSVSPPSGNGQFF